Listed here is a single TCR beta chain. As yet, its antigen is unknown. The sample originates from a study of OX40 agonist ivuxolimab in advanced cancers. The study's findings and limits: In general, CD8+ T cells held more expanded clones than CD4+ did, on average.

Looked up from germline, CDR1 is MGHDK and CDR2 is SYGVNS. The CDR3 covers 16 residues. V lost 0 bases to trimming and J lost 0 bases, with 11 bases between them. The method was immunoSEQ multiplex PCR; TCRdb's version includes in-frame clones alone and lacks a portion of them. The repertoire holds about 48,000 clones, with around 86% as singletons. People who had autoimmune disease history or systemic immunosuppression were excluded. This TCR was recovered from an adult with an advanced solid tumor such as melanoma, head and neck, liver or kidney cancer. Source: CD4+ or CD8+ T cells sorted from blood, taken in a trial of the OX40 agonist ivuxolimab. This chain uses TRBV25-1 with TRBJ2-5; possible D gene TRBD1, 5 bases. The CDR3 bases are TGTGCCAGCAGTGAATATCTGGGGCGAGACCAAGAGACCCAGTACTTC. This codes for CASSEYLGRDQETQYF.